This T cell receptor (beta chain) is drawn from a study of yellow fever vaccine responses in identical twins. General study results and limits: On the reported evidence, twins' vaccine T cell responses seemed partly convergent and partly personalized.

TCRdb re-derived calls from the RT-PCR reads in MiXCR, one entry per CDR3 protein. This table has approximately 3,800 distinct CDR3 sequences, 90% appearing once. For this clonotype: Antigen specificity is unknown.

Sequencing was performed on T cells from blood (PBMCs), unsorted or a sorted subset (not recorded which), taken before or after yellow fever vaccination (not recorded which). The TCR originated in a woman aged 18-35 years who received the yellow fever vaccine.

CDR3 sequence (DNA): TGCAGTGCTAGCCGGACAGGGGTAGGGAACAATGAGCAGTTCTTC. Residues: CSASRTGVGNNEQFF. J is TRBJ2-1 and V is TRBV20-1; 9 bases agree with TRBD1. From germline, CDR1 is DFQATT and CDR2 SNEGSKA (reference sequence). J lost 5 bases, V lost 3 bases, and 8 bases had no gene match. The length of the CDR3 is 15 residues.